These T cell receptor beta chains were read from a single sample in a study of blood T cell repertoires in COVID-19. Data came from immunoSEQ multiplex PCR; TCRdb stores just in-frame clones and leaves some out. The repertoire consists of 170,000 or so clones, with about 88% occurring once and the leading ten covering around 3%. The sample was peripheral blood. The receptors shown here come from a man aged 40-55 years with active or convalescent COVID-19. Each CDR3 is given with its conserved first and last residue.

v_gene	j_gene	CDR3aa
TRBV6-5	TRBJ1-5	CASSYDTGPNQPQHF
TRBV19	TRBJ1-2	CASSMINRQTNYGYTF
TRBV18	TRBJ1-2	CASSPGLEGGYTF
TRBV11-3	TRBJ2-7	CASSPFANYEQYF
TRBV30	TRBJ1-4	CAWSAPRGQEEKLFF
TRBV23-1	TRBJ1-2	CASSHVTGITNYGYTF
TRBV7-2	TRBJ1-4	CASSSLWTGPKKLFF
TRBV9	TRBJ1-6	CASSEGPGTDNSPLHF
TRBV18	TRBJ2-3	CASSPRIAGGQTTDTQYF
TRBV7-8	TRBJ1-5	CASSGGWTQPQHF
TRBV6-5	TRBJ1-2	CASSSTDGGGYTF
TRBV12-3/TRBV12-4	TRBJ1-2	CASSFGGYGYTF
TRBV7-9	TRBJ2-7	CASSPVRGYEQYF
TRBV5-4	TRBJ1-6	CASSLARVGGSPLHF
TRBV6-6	TRBJ2-3	CASSYEGDPSTDTQYF
TRBV11-2	TRBJ2-5	CASSLPGLARETQYF
TRBV5-5	TRBJ1-4	CASSWGTTKNEKLFF
TRBV27	TRBJ2-7	CASSLSAGTAYEQYF
TRBV9	TRBJ1-2	CASSVADRAFYGYTF
TRBV29-1	TRBJ2-7	CSVGGALFRNYEQYF
TRBV7-6	TRBJ2-7	CASSLTSGAAYEQYF
TRBV18	TRBJ2-3	CASSPLGRLVSADTQYF
TRBV28	TRBJ1-3	CASSLGGAGNTIYF
TRBV2	TRBJ2-7	CATGSGTGGIEQYF
TRBV15	TRBJ2-5	CATSGGQRETQYF
TRBV11-2	TRBJ1-1	CASSFRRREAFF
TRBV11-3	TRBJ1-3	CASREPSGNTIYF
TRBV10-3	TRBJ2-7	CAISGAAGGSYEQYF
TRBV21-1	TRBJ2-2	CASSPPPGYTGELFF
TRBV29-1	TRBJ1-1	CSVEKGGGTEAFF
TRBV19	TRBJ1-6	CASSIGTGYSPLHF
TRBV4-3	TRBJ1-2	CASSQAAGIISYGYTF
TRBV4-1	TRBJ2-1	CASSSGQELDEQFF
TRBV18	TRBJ1-3	CASSPGGRLDGNTIYF